Below are 16 T cell receptor beta chains sequenced from a single sample in a study of T cells expressing NK-cell markers. TCRdb re-called the 5' RACE reads, yielding one record per CDR3 amino acid sequence without DNA. The repertoire shows almost 450,000 distinct CDR3 sequences; the top ten hold 6% to 8%. The sequenced sample consisted of blood T cells: a sorted CD56 or NKG2C T cell subset, CD4+ or CD8+ T cells, or bulk PBMC T cells (not recorded which). These TCRs come from a woman between 18 and 70 years old in good health.

This chain links TRBV2 with TRBJ1-6. CDR1 and CDR2 from the germline V gene are SNHLY and FYNNEI. The CDR3 loop spans 13 amino acids. The CDR3 loop is CASTRTENSPLHF. The full variable domain, completed using reference TRBV2 and TRBJ1-6, is EPEVTQTPSHQVTQMGQEVILRCVPISNHLYFYWYRQILGQKVEFLVSFYNNEISEKSEIFDDQFSVERPDGSNFTLKIRSTKLEDSAMYFCASTRTENSPLHFGNGTRLTVT.

The chain is built from TRBV6-2 or TRBV6-3 and TRBJ2-1. Per germline, CDR1 MNHEY and CDR2 SVGEGT. CDR3 size: 12 residues. This chain's CDR3 is CASSYVKYEQFF.

The V call is TRBV20-1, the J call TRBJ2-1; TCRdb proposes TRBD2, but this gene call is untestable without DNA. The V gene's germline CDR1 is DFQATT and CDR2 SNEGSKA (reference sequence). The CDR3 runs to 15 residues. Here the CDR3 reads CSARDGAREYNEQFF.

The V call is TRBV6-1, the J call TRBJ1-2; TCRdb's assignment of TRBD1 cannot be checked, as there is no DNA. CDR3 length equals 12 residues. Germline CDR1 and CDR2: MNHNS and SASEGT. The CDR3 protein is CATRTATYGYTF.

The chain combines TRBV4-3 with TRBJ2-3; TCRdb returns TRBD1, unconfirmable since there is no DNA. Germline CDR1 reads LGHNA; CDR2 reads YSLEER. This CDR3 region has 16 residues. CDR3: CASSLMTGGFGDTQYF.

The CDR3 sequence: CSARDLAVDSPLHF. The rearrangement links TRBV20-1 to TRBJ1-6. The CDR3 length is 14 residues. Germline assignment: CDR1 DFQATT and CDR2 SNEGSKA (reference sequence).

This chain joins TRBV20-1 and TRBJ2-1; TCRdb designates TRBD1, a call that cannot be tested without DNA. Germline assignment: CDR1 DFQATT and CDR2 SNEGSKA (reference sequence). The CDR3 is 12 residues long. CDR3 in amino acids: CSAPGEADEQFF.

The gene calls are TRBV4-1 and TRBJ1-1. The length of the CDR3 is 14 residues. The germline V gene has CDR1 MGHRA and CDR2 YSYEKL. This CDR3 reads CASSQLMSGTEAFF.

The chain combines TRBV7-3 with TRBJ2-2; TCRdb reports TRBD1, a call that lacks DNA to check it against. CDR1 is SGHTA, CDR2 FQGTGA, per germline. The CDR3 extends over 15 amino acids. The chain's CDR3 is CASGTGQGAFGELFF.

This chain connects TRBV5-5 to TRBJ2-3; no DNA is available, so the TRBD1 call from TCRdb remains unchecked. The germline gives CDR1 SGHKS, CDR2 YYEKEE (reference sequence). The CDR3 is made up of 17 amino acids. The CDR3 spells CASSLVRWGEGTDTQYF.

The V gene is TRBV6-2 or TRBV6-3, the J gene TRBJ2-1; TCRdb proposes TRBD2, but this gene call is untestable without DNA. This CDR3 is 13 amino acids long. Germline CDR1 reads MNHEY; CDR2 reads SVGEGT. This chain's CDR3 is CASSFTLAGGQFF.

V gene TRBV6-1 combines with J gene TRBJ2-2; TCRdb indicates TRBD1, and absent DNA this call remains unverified. Per the germline V gene, CDR1 is MNHNS and CDR2 is SASEGT. The CDR3 is 14 amino acids. The CDR3 is CATVQGGTFGELFF.

V and J are TRBV9 and TRBJ2-3; the D gene TCRdb calls, TRBD2, cannot be checked with no DNA. The germline gives CDR1 SGDLS, CDR2 YYNGEE. This CDR3 has 15 residues. The CDR3 here is CASSGGASGRDTQYF. The variable domain in full, completed from reference TRBV9 and TRBJ2-3, reads DSGVTQTPKHLITATGQRVTLRCSPRSGDLSVYWYQQSLDQGLQFLIQYYNGEERAKGNILERFSAQQFPDLHSELNLSSLELGDSALYFCASSGGASGRDTQYFGPGTRLTVL.

This chain uses TRBV2 with TRBJ2-1. Germline values: CDR1 SNHLY, CDR2 FYNNEI. The CDR3 is made up of 12 amino acids. The CDR3 is CASSAQHNEQFF.

The rearrangement links TRBV30 to TRBJ2-1; TCRdb proposes TRBD2, but this gene call is untestable without DNA. The CDR3 runs 13 residues. The germline CDR1 and CDR2 sequences are GTSNPN and SVGIG (reference sequence). This CDR3 reads CAWSGLAGGEQFF.

The chain uses TRBV6-5 and TRBJ2-2; the D gene TCRdb calls, TRBD1, cannot be checked with no DNA. This CDR3 is built from 15 residues. Per the germline V gene, CDR1 is MNHEY and CDR2 is SVGAGI. The CDR3 reads CASSYRQDYTGELFF.